The present T cell receptor (beta chain) was sequenced within a study of HIV-infected children after antiretroviral therapy interruption (dated by TCRdb to about 2019). About the investigation overall: All eight included children had a CD4+ count above 500 and a viral load below 50 copies/ml, with four on planned treatment interruption and four on continuous treatment. The interruption group had a median age of 9.5 years, and the continuous treatment group had a median age of around 8 years. Recorded exposure to EBV and CMV was present in most of the participating children. Interruption-arm samples came from week 0, week 12, end of interruption (week 24 or 48), and about 3 years after study end. Continuous-treatment samples were analyzed from corresponding weeks 0, 48 and 150. Alongside measurements of thymic output, the study compared TCR repertoires of children on planned treatment interruption with TCR repertoires of children on continuous antiretroviral treatment.

In its sample, this clonotype was seen many times. There is no known antigen for this receptor. Nothing much larger sits one base from this clone, and base qualities are not available. Trimming takes 1 base off V and 0 bases off J; junction bases not matched to a gene: 3. The CDR3 covers 16 residues, taking in both the cysteine and the phenylalanine. Left in the record is the CDR3 DNA by itself, 48 bases read in frame from the first base. The germline V gene specifies MDHEN as CDR1 and SYDVKM as CDR2. Findings and caveats that apply to the study as a whole: The naive CD4+ Gini coefficient rose by the end of treatment interruption, suggesting clonal expansion, and returned to baseline by 3 years. The sorted CD45RA+ naive cells might contain minor non-naive CD45RA+ populations, such as EMRA or stem memory cells. The small number of patients is a limitation, and caution is needed when interpreting the data. In naive CD4+ repertoires of PTI patients, reduced CDR3 sharing between time points was observed after interruption began, whereas many sequences were found to be shared between end of interruption and 3 years later.

Library creation used 3' RACE. TCR libraries were built from RNA using a 3' RACE protocol with unique molecular identifiers to correct PCR amplification bias. As many as 12 amplicon libraries were pooled and then sequenced on an Illumina MiSeq using v2 2x250 paired-end chemistry. For the original study's pipeline: Reads were processed with Decombinator for assignment of V and J genes and CDR3, and barcode-based correction of errors and PCR bias was applied. Before Gini coefficients were calculated with the R ineq package, the repertoires were subsampled to the same depth. Three approaches were used to assess CDR3 similarity: GLIPH, Hamming distance and a shared triplet metric. The raw public reads went through TCRdb reprocessing: fastp at Q25, MiXCR clone calling, in-frame beta chains kept. Rows merge per CDR3 protein into single entries with the most common DNA and genes. These V and J calls rely on TCRdb rather than the paper's analysis. The sample has some 41,000 distinct CDR3 sequences on record, approximately 7% of them singletons. The top ten clonotypes cover about 0.91% of the sample.

In light of the paper, this sample's treatment or condition label describes: PENTA 11 planned treatment interruption arm or continuous ART arm. Participants were children from the United Kingdom aged 2 to 15 years who had received at least three-drug ART for at least 24 weeks. The study required cryopreserved PBMCs containing at least 5 million viable cells, and several candidate patients were excluded because of low viable PBMC yield. Naive CD4+ CD45RA+ CD45RO- T cells were FACS-sorted from thawed PBMCs on a FACSAria III cell sorter. The sorted cells were fixed, and RNA was then extracted with the RNeasy FFPE kit and afterward with the RNeasy Micro kit.

Sample: CD45RA+ CD4+ T cells from PBMCs, pooled from several time points, taken from a donor given antiretroviral therapy, either interrupted or continuous. In the paper's terms, the cell subset or site label means: naive CD4+ CD45RA+ CD45RO- T cells. The chain uses TRBV28 and TRBJ2-3; 8 bases in the middle match TRBD2. This clonotype was obtained from a pool of human donors with HIV. The bases are TGTGCCAGCAGTTTATCGGCTAGCGGGAGCACAGATACGCAGTATTTT. Its protein reads: CASSLSASGSTDTQYF. Beyond the CDR3, the reference TRBV28 and TRBJ2-3 genes provide the residues; the full variable domain reads: DVKVTQSSRYLVKRTGEKVFLECVQDMDHENMFWYRQDPGLGLRLIYFSYDVKMKEKGDIPEGYSVSREKKERFSLILESASTNQTSMYLCASSLSASGSTDTQYFGPGTRLTVL.